Given below is one TCR beta chain in context. Its antigen is currently not known. No per-base quality is available; no much larger clone lies one base away. Including cysteine and phenylalanine, the CDR3 has 18 amino acids. The retained sequence is limited to the CDR3, 54 bases, with the frame set at the first base. For CDR1 and CDR2, the germline V gene lists KGHSH and LQKENI. V loses 4 bases of germline sequence and J loses 0 bases, and the interval between the two ends is 22 bases. These data come from a study of T cell responses to AZD1222 COVID-19 vaccine (dated by TCRdb to the early 2020s). Context from the whole study: AZD1222 recipients given second doses at about 4 weeks or at about 12 weeks were pooled, since spike-specific TCR depth and breadth were not found to differ between the two schedules. TCR sequencing covered fewer than 250 trial participants: 200 to 210 given two doses of AZD1222 and around 25 given two doses of MenACWY control vaccine. Trial participants were enrolled by age into 18-55, 56-69 and 70-plus year subgroups, with about 150, 28 and 57 TCR-sequenced participants respectively. Broader findings and caveats from the paper: CD4 TCRs associated with the vaccine covered the entire spike protein, and the dominant responses were in regions 160-218 and 743-854. Epitopes outside the regions mutated in the B.1.351 and B.1.1.7 variants were reportedly recognized by nearly half of the unique spike-specific TCRs. After two AZD1222 doses, both the breadth and the depth of spike-specific TCRs were significantly higher than at day 0 and than in MenACWY recipients. Participants were mostly white British, with more females than males. The authors suggested clonal diversity may have been underestimated. Because no day 14 peak-response samples were available, the repertoires could be characterized only after the peak T cell response. Conclusions about previously exposed vaccinees were limited because only a handful of AZD1222 recipients were SARS-CoV-2 seropositive at baseline. The 56-69-year group was small, and its depth increase did not reach significance, likely because of low power.

Interpreted using the paper, the time point label stands for: baseline before first vaccination. Samples from vaccinated people were obtained from the UK trials COV001 and COV002, which included a single-blind randomized controlled phase 2/3 trial of AZD1222 (ChAdOx1 nCoV-19) in healthy adults. For TCRbeta chain sequencing, PBMC samples were collected from trial participants at day 0 and at day 28 after the second dose. The CDR3 regions of human TCRbeta chains were analyzed by immunosequencing. Concerning the study's data processing: TCRs in the repertoires were matched against a reference library of SARS-CoV-2-specific TCRs that had been generated with the MIRA antigen-specificity platform. Breadth meant the fraction of unique TCRs that were SARS-CoV-2-associated, whereas depth meant the fraction of total T cells that were SARS-CoV-2-associated. Using the MIRA data, each spike-specific TCR was assigned both to the spike region to which the TCR was reactive and to a CD4 or CD8 class. Log10-transformed breadth and depth values were compared by one-way ANOVA with Sidak's multiple comparisons tests. Here the immuneACCESS table is served through TCRdb, limited to in-frame sequences with V and J called. Missing clones are a known gap in these copies; in checked studies unresolved V genes cover under half, and the rest lacks a known reason. V, J and clone size are those of that table, while D and trimming were read from the DNA. For this sample the table gives 140,000 to 150,000 clones, of which 93% were detected only once. 5.1% of the sample is held by the ten biggest clonotypes.

The specimen was peripheral blood, collected on day 0 of AZD1222 vaccination. The source of this sequence is an adult in good health. Recombination joined TRBV18 with TRBJ2-7; the D segment may tentatively be TRBD1 or TRBD2, each giving 6 matched bases. The sequenced DNA: TGTGCCAGCTCACAGAGGTATTTTGGAGGGGGAATCTCCTACGAGCAGTACTTC. Translated, this is CASSQRYFGGGISYEQYF.